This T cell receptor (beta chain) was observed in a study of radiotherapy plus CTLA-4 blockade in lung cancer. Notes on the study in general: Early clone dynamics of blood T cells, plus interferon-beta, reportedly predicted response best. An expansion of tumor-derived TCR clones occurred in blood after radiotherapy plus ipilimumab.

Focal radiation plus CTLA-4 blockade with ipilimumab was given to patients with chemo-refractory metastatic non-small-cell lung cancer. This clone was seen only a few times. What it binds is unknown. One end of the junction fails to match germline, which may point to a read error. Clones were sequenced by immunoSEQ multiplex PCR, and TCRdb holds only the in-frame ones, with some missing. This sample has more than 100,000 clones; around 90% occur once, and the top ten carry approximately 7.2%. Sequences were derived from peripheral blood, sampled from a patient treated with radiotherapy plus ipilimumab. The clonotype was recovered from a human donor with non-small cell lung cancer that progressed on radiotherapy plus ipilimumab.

The CDR3 DNA follows: TGTGCCAGCAGTTTGGAGCGGGTAGCAGGAGAGACTAATGAAAAACTGTTTTTT. Protein: CASSLERVAGETNEKLFF. This rearrangement joins TRBV5-6 to TRBJ1-4, with D uncertain. CDR3 length: 18 residues. Per the germline V gene, CDR1 is SGHDT and CDR2 is YYEEEE.